This T cell receptor beta chain was recovered during a study of shared clonotypes between healthy human individuals (dated by TCRdb to 2018 to 2020). With regard to the full study: Three men and a couple of women, aged 18 to 49 years, made up the cohort. Per donor, leukapheresis produced somewhere between about 0.94 and 9 billion PBMCs. The study deeply sequenced blood TCR repertoires of several healthy adults to estimate repertoire size and the extent of clonotype sharing between individuals. For each donor, CD4 naive and CD4 memory were each given three plates, CD8 naive was given two plates, and CD8 memory was given one plate. To increase sequencing depth and limit assay-specific biases, different laboratories used diverse techniques to prepare libraries and sequence TCR repertoires.

Donors were healthy HIV-negative adults with no recently reported acute infections or vaccinations. Every donor was a Caucasian adult living in Nashville, Tennessee, USA. Magnetic negative selection was used to enrich CD4+ T cells, after which naive cells were positively selected on CD45RA and the negative fraction became the memory subset. Blood was obtained by leukapheresis, after which PBMCs were separated by Ficoll-Histopaque density gradient centrifugation and cryopreserved in liquid nitrogen vapor phase. Analytical flow cytometry was used to check the purity and quantity of every magnetically sorted T cell population. Genomic DNA was isolated from every sorted fraction and measured by UV absorbance on a Nanodrop 2000c. V loses 1 base of germline sequence and J loses 4 bases, and the interval between the two ends is 4 bases. From the cysteine through the phenylalanine, the CDR3 covers 11 amino acids. The retained sequence is limited to the CDR3, 33 bases, with the frame set at the first base. According to the germline V gene (reference sequence), CDR1 reads DFQATT and CDR2 reads SNEGSKA.

Concerning this clone itself: Its target antigen remains unknown. No per-base quality is available; no much larger clone lies one base away. In the same sample, other DNA sequences code for this CDR3.

Using the deep immunoSEQ assay, multiplex PCR amplified TCR CDR3 regions from genomic DNA. Genomic DNA extracted from each cell subset was distributed evenly over all wells of several immunoSEQ 96-well plates, and each plate served as one replicate. For sorted subsets, each replicate PCR was loaded with approximately 0.2 ug genomic DNA, equivalent to some 31,000 T cell genomes. Purified libraries were measured with a Qubit 3.0 fluorometer, size-checked on a Bioanalyzer 2100, and measured again with the KAPA Library Quantification kit. A separate single-read 150-cycle Illumina NextSeq 550 flow cell was used to sequence each immunoSEQ 96-well plate. The original methods were these. The immunoSEQ output contained only junctional sequences without quality scores, so filtering could not match that applied to full-length reads. Sequences were annotated with PyIR, a Python wrapper for IgBLAST v1.9, using IMGT germline references to assign V/J genes and CDR3. Reads were removed for weak V/J assignments (E-value above 1e-6), missing CDR3, stop codons, out-of-frame junctions, or ambiguous translated residues. V3J clonotypes were defined as sequences sharing the same inferred V gene, J gene, and CDR3 amino acid sequence. To compute the percentage overlap between repertoires, the number of shared unique clonotypes was divided by the size of the smaller repertoire. Three approaches were used to assess repertoire richness: RTK rarefaction, the Chao1 estimator, and Recon v2.1 estimates of unobserved clonotypes. OLGA was used to compute generation probabilities for all TCRbeta clonotypes that the gDNA method yielded from four donors. TCRdb retrieved this table from immuneACCESS and kept in-frame rearrangements only. Not all clones are present; in checked studies, unresolved V genes account for under half, and no reason is known for the remainder. The V and J calls and clone size are taken from that table; D and trimming were inferred from the DNA. A total of about 2.3 million clones appear in this sample, over 90% of them only once. The top ten clonotypes cover 0.39% of the sample.

The study at large found these results: Incomplete sequencing was indicated by rarefaction of sorted-subset datasets, despite the large sequencing depth. Naive subsets generally had larger estimated clonotype richness than memory subsets did. Sharing across a few donors was observed for 4.5% to 6.5% of naive CD4, less than 4% of naive CD8, roughly 2.4% of memory CD4, and about 0.4% of memory CD8 clonotypes. Compared with non-shared clonotypes, the clonotypes found in all four sorted-subset donors had higher generation probabilities. Sampling was restricted to blood, and TCR repertoires in tissues likely differ from the TCR repertoires found in blood. Pairwise subsampling indicated that sequencing depth was expected to affect the degree of clonotype sharing among donors. Because the study included a small number of donors, the genetic and exposure-history diversity represented was limited.

The sample taken for sequencing was naive CD4+ T cells from PBMCs. The cell subset or site label of this sample denotes: CD45RA+ positively selected. This TCR was recovered from a man between 18 and 29 years old in good health. Some clones in this sample may be carry-over from other donors' samples. This receptor chain uses TRBV20-1 and TRBJ1-1, with an unclear D gene assignment. CDR3 sequence: CSARVATEAFF. In nucleotide form, the sequence is TGCAGTGCTAGAGTCGCCACTGAAGCTTTCTTT.